This T cell receptor (beta chain) was identified in a study of blood T cell repertoires in COVID-19 (dated by TCRdb to the early 2020s). Concerning the study at large: Samples from collaborators originated in the United States, Italy and Spain and spanned both the acute and convalescent phases of COVID-19. The material from the prospective study consisted of cDNA or gDNA derived from T cells, B-cell-depleted T cells, or PBMCs. Deeply sampled blood TCRbeta repertoires from subjects exposed to, actively infected with, or recovered from COVID-19 were included in the dataset. The repertoires were released in a freely available public database intended as a resource for research on the immune response to SARS-CoV-2. Samples were obtained from the ongoing ImmuneRACE study (first 160 participants) and from over 1,000 subjects provided by 6 global collaborators. A de-identified subject ID, COVID-19 status, age in years and sex were almost always included in the sample metadata. Where available, HLA class I and class II types were taken from metadata supplied by the sample provider and were not determined by assay-based typing. General study outcomes and caveats: The amount of clinical and demographic metadata varied by source and participant and was provided uncurated.

On this clone itself: The specificity of this receptor is unknown. The sample holds no much larger clone one base away, and base qualities are not on file.

Whole blood was collected in K2EDTA tubes by collaborating institutions according to the institutions' own protocols. For TCRbeta analysis, collaborators shipped samples as frozen whole blood, isolated PBMCs, or DNA extracted from either of those sample types. TCRbeta CDR3 regions were amplified from genomic DNA using the immunoSEQ Assay, a bias-controlled multiplex PCR. The original pipeline was this. Nucleated cell counts per sample were estimated from amplification of reference gene primers within the assay. Sequence reads were collapsed and filtered to measure the absolute abundance of every unique TCRbeta CDR3 rearrangement. For each sample, productive Simpson clonality was calculated as the square root of Simpson's diversity index over productive rearrangements. TCRdb provides this immuneACCESS table in a form limited to in-frame rearrangements. Some clones are lacking; in checked studies, under half of them reflect an unresolved V gene, and why the rest are absent is not known. V and J calls and clone size follow that table, whereas D and trimming were derived from the DNA. The sample profile shows around 76,000 clones; approximately 85% of them were found once. Of the sample, about 4.6% falls within the top ten clones.

Compared with germline, V lacks 2 bases and J lacks 0 bases; bases without a gene match: 10. CDR1 and CDR2 are drawn from the germline V gene: MRHNA, SNTAGT. The cysteine opens and the phenylalanine closes a CDR3 of 20 amino acids. Only the CDR3 DNA is retained, 60 bases long and in frame from the first base. The sample comprised peripheral blood. The rearranged segments are TRBV6-4 and TRBJ2-6, with 10 bases matching TRBD1. The receptor was derived from a man older than 75 with acute or convalescent COVID-19. The CDR3 in this case is CASSDPHRTGGTSGANVLTF. In nucleotides, the sequence is TGTGCCAGCAGTGACCCCCACCGGACAGGGGGGACCTCTGGGGCCAACGTCCTGACTTTC.